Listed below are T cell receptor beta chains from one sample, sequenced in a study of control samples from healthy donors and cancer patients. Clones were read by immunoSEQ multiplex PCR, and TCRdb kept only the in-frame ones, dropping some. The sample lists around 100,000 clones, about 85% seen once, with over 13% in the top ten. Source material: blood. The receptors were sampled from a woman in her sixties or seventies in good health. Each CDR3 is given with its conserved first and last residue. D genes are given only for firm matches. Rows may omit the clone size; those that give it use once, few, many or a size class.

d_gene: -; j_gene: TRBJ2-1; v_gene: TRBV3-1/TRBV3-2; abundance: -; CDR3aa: CASRKGGAVDNEQFF; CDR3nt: TGTGCCAGCCGAAAAGGGGGGGCGGTCGACAATGAGCAGTTCTTC
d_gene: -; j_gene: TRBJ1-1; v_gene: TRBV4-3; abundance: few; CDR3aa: CASSQPGSAGTEAFF; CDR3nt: TGCGCCAGCAGCCAACCTGGGTCGGCGGGCACTGAAGCTTTCTTT
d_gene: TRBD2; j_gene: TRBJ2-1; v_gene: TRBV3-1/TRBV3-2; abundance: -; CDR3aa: CASTIAGGFNEQFF; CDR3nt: TGTGCCAGCACCATAGCGGGGGGCTTCAATGAGCAGTTCTTC
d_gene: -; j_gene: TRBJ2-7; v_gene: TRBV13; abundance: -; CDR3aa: CASSRDRLSEQYF; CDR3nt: TGTGCCAGCAGCCGAGACAGACTTTCCGAGCAGTACTTC
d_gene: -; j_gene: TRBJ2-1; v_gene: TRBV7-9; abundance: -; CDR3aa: CASSPRLWGGGNEQFF; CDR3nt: TGTGCCAGCAGCCCCCGCTTGTGGGGAGGGGGGAATGAGCAGTTCTTC
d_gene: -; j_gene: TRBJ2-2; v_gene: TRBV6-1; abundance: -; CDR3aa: CASSELAGLDTGELFF; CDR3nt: TGTGCCAGCAGTGAGTTAGCAGGGCTGGACACCGGGGAGCTGTTTTTT
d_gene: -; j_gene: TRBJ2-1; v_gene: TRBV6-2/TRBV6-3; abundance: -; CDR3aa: CASSKTGVGCREQFF; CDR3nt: TGTGCCAGCAGTAAAACAGGTGTGGGTTGTCGTGAGCAGTTCTTC
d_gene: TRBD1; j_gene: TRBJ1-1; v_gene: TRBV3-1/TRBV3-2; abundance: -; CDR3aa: CASRRQGASTEAFF; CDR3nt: TGTGCCAGCAGGCGACAGGGGGCAAGCACTGAAGCTTTCTTT
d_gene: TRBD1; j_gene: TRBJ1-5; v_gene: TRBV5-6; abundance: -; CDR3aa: CASSATGTGAHSNQPQHF; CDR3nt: TGTGCCAGCAGCGCCACCGGGACAGGGGCGCATAGCAATCAGCCCCAGCATTTT
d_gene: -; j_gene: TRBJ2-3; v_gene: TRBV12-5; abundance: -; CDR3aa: CAIGADTQYF; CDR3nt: TGTGCTATTGGCGCAGATACGCAGTATTTT
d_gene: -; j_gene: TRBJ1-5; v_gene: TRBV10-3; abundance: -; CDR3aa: CAISPVNQPQHF; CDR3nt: TGTGCCATCAGCCCCGTGAATCAGCCCCAGCATTTT
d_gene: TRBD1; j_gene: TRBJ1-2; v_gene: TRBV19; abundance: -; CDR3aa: CASSTPGQGDYGYTF; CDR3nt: TGTGCCAGTAGTACCCCCGGACAGGGCGACTATGGCTACACCTTC
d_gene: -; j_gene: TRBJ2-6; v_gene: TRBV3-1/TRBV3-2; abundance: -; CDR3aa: CASSQVEWRAPGANVLTF; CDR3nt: TGTGCCAGCAGCCAAGTCGAATGGAGGGCGCCAGGGGCCAACGTCCTGACTTTC
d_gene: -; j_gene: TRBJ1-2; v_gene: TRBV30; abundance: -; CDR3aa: CAWISQPRTDGYTF; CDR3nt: TGTGCCTGGATCTCCCAACCAAGGACAGATGGCTACACCTTC
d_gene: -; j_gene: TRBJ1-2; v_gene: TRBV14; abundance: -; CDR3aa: CASSQTIRGTYTF; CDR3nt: TGTGCCAGCAGCCAGACCATAAGGGGGACCTACACCTTC
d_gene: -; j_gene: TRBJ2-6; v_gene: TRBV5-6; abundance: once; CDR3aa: CASSFRSSGANVLTF; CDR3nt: TGTGCCAGCAGCTTTCGCTCGTCTGGGGCCAACGTCCTGACTTTC
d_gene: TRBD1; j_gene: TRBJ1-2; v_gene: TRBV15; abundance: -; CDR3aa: CATSTGTGQAGGYTF; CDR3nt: TGTGCCACCAGCACGGGGACAGGTCAGGCGGGAGGCTACACCTTC
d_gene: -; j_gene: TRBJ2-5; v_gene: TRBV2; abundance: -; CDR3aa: CASAGALAKTQYF; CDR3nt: TGTGCCAGCGCGGGGGCCCTCGCGAAGACCCAGTACTTC
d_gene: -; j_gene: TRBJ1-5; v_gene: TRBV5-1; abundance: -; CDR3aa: CASSLAWGTQPQHF; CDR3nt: TGCGCCAGCAGCTTGGCTTGGGGAACTCAGCCCCAGCATTTT
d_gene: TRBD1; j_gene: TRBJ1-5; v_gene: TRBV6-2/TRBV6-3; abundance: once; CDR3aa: CASSYQGQVSNQPQHF; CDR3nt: TGTGCCAGCAGTTACCAGGGACAGGTGAGCAATCAGCCCCAGCATTTT
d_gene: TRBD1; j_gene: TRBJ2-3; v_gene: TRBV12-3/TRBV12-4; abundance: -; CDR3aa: CASSFRGSNTQYF; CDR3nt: TGTGCCAGCAGTTTCAGGGGGTCCAATACGCAGTATTTT
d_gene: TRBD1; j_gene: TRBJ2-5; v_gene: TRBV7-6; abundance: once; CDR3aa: CASSFRQGNGETQYF; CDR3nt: TGTGCCAGCAGCTTCCGACAGGGGAACGGAGAGACCCAGTACTTC
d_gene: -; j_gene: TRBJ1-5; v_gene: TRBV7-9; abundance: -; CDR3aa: CASSLAGENQPQHF; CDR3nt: TGTGCCAGCAGCTTAGCAGGAGAAAATCAGCCCCAGCATTTT
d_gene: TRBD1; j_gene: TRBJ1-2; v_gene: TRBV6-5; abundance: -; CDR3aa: CASRGDRGLDYGYTF; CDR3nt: TGTGCCAGCAGGGGGGACAGGGGGCTCGACTATGGCTACACCTTC
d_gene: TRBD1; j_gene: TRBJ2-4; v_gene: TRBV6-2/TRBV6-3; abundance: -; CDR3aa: CASSYSGGQGAPLAKNIQYF; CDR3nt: TGTGCCAGCAGTTACTCCGGCGGACAGGGGGCTCCTTTAGCCAAAAACATTCAGTACTTC
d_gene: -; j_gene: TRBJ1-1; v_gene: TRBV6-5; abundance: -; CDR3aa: CASRRDRPNTEAFF; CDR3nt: TGTGCCAGCAGGCGGGACCGTCCGAACACTGAAGCTTTCTTT
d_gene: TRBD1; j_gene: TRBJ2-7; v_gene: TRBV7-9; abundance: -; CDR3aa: CASSPGTGGNEQYF; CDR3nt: TGTGCCAGCAGCCCCGGGACAGGGGGCAACGAGCAGTACTTC
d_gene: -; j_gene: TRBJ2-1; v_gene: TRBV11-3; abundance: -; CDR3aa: CASSLEVFEGGYNEQFF; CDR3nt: TGTGCCAGCAGCTTAGAAGTATTTGAGGGGGGGTACAATGAGCAGTTCTTC
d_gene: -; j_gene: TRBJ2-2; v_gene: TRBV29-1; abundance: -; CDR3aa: CSARGSVTGELFF; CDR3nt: TGCAGCGCTAGGGGGAGCGTCACCGGGGAGCTGTTTTTT
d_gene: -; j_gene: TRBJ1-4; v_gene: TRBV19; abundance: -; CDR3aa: CASSRRTTWTNEKLFF; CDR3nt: TGTGCCAGTAGTAGAAGGACTACATGGACTAATGAAAAACTGTTTTTT
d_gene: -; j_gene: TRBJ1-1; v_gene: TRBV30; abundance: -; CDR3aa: CAWSVGPTTTEAFF; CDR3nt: TGTGCCTGGAGTGTAGGCCCCACTACCACTGAAGCTTTCTTT
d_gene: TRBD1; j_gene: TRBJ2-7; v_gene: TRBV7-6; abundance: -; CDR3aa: CASSLRAGQGVGEQYF; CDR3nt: TGTGCCAGCAGCTTACGGGCGGGACAGGGGGTCGGCGAGCAGTACTTC
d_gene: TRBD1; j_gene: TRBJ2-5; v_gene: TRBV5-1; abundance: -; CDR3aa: CASSCRQGRQETQYF; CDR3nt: TGCGCCAGCAGCTGCAGACAGGGTAGGCAAGAGACCCAGTACTTC
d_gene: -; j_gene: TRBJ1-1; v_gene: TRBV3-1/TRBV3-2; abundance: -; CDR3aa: CASSQAAGGRAFF; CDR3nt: TGTGCCAGCAGCCAAGCGGCGGGAGGGAGGGCTTTCTTT
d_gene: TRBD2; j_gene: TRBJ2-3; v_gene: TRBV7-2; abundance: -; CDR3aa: CASSVASGGGTDTQYF; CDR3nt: TGTGCCAGCAGCGTCGCTAGCGGGGGGGGCACAGATACGCAGTATTTT
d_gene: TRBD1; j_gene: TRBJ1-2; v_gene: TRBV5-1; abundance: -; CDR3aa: CASSPTTGSYGYTF; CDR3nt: TGCGCCAGCAGCCCAACGACAGGGTCCTATGGCTACACCTTC
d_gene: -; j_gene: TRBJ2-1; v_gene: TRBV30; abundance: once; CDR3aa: CAWDRGMGEQFF; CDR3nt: TGTGCCTGGGACCGGGGCATGGGTGAGCAGTTCTTC
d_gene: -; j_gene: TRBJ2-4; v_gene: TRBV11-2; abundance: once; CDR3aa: CASSQGQQNIQYF; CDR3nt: TGTGCCAGCAGCCAGGGGCAACAAAACATTCAGTACTTC
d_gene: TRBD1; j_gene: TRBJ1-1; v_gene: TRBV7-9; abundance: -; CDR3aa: CASSSTNRGATEAFF; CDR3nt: TGTGCCAGCAGCTCTACTAACAGGGGAGCCACTGAAGCTTTCTTT
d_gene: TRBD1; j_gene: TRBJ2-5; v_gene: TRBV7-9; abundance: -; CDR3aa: CASSLAGQGVETQYF; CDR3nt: TGTGCCAGCAGCTTAGCGGGACAGGGTGTGGAGACCCAGTACTTC
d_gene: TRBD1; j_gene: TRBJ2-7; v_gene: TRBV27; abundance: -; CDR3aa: CASSQTGQGWHEQYF; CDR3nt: TGTGCCAGCAGCCAGACGGGACAGGGCTGGCACGAGCAGTACTTC
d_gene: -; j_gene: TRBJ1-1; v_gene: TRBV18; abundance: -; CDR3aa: CASFRQRGITEAFF; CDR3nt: TGTGCCAGCTTCCGCCAAAGGGGTATAACTGAAGCTTTCTTT
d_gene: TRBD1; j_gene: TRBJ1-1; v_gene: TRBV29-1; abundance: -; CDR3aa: CSVGQVNTEAFF; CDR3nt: TGCAGCGTGGGACAGGTAAACACTGAAGCTTTCTTT
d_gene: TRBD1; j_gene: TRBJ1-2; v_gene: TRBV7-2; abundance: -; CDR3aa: CASSSGTGVEGYTF; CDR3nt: TGTGCCAGCAGCTCTGGGACAGGGGTTGAGGGCTACACCTTC
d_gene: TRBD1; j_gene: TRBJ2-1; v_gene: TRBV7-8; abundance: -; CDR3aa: CASSLTGIAYNEQFF; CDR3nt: TGTGCCAGCAGCTTGACAGGGATCGCCTACAATGAGCAGTTCTTC
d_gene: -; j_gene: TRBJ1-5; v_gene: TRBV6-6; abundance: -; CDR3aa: CATRTGSNQPQHF; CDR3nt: TGTGCCACCCGAACAGGGAGCAATCAGCCCCAGCATTTT
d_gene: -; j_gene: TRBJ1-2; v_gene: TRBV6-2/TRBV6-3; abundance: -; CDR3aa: CASSDTTGGANYGYTF; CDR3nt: TGTGCCAGCAGCGATACGACAGGTGGAGCTAACTATGGCTACACCTTC
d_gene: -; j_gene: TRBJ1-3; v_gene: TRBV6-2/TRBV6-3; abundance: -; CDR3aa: CASSYGGERNTIYF; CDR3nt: TGTGCCAGCAGTTACGGCGGGGAGAGAAACACCATATATTTT
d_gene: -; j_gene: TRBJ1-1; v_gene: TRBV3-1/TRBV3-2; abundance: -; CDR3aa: CASSQGDSGGWSEAFF; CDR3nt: TGTGCCAGCAGCCAAGGAGACTCCGGGGGGTGGTCTGAAGCTTTCTTT
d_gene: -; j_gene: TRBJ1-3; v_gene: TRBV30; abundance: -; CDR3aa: CAWSPTRGTIYF; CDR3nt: TGTGCCTGGAGTCCCACCCGGGGCACCATATATTTT
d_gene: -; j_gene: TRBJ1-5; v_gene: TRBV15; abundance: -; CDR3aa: CATSRGSGVSNQPQHF; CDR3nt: TGTGCCACCAGCAGAGGGTCAGGGGTGAGCAATCAGCCCCAGCATTTT
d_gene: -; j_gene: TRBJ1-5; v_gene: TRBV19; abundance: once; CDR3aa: CASSIDSSPQPQHF; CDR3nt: TGTGCCAGTAGTATAGATTCGTCTCCACAGCCCCAGCATTTT